Below, 3 T cell receptor beta chains from the same sample are listed, as sequenced in a study of control samples from healthy donors and cancer patients. Some clones are missing from TCRdb's copy, which holds only in-frame ones; the method was immunoSEQ multiplex PCR. Here the sample spans roughly 120,000 clones, roughly 91% being singletons. The sequencing sample was made of PBMCs. The receptors shown here come from a man aged 45-65 years with head and neck cancer.

This chain uses TRBV6-6 with TRBJ1-1; perhaps TRBD1 as D (6 bases). V lost 4 bases to trimming and J lost 4 bases, with 10 bases between them. Germline V gene lookup returns CDR1 MNHNY and CDR2 SVGAGI (reference sequence). The CDR3 spans 13 residues. In nucleotides, the CDR3 is TGTGCCAGCAGTTTAAGGACAGTCACTGAAGCTTTCTTT. It translates to CASSLRTVTEAFF.

The chain couples TRBV30 to TRBJ2-3; D possibly matches TRBD1 or TRBD2 (6 bases each). Germline V gene sequence: CDR1 GTSNPN, CDR2 SVGIG (reference sequence). The length of the CDR3 is 19 residues. The germline V and J ends were trimmed by 0 bases and 0 bases, with 22 bases remaining between them. CDR3 DNA: TGTGCCTGGAGTGTACAATGGGGGGCAGATATATTTAGCACAGATACGCAGTATTTT. Encoded protein: CAWSVQWGADIFSTDTQYF. Drawing the rest from reference TRBV30 and TRBJ2-3, the complete variable domain is SQTIHQWPATLVQPVGSPLSLECTVEGTSNPNLYWYRQAAGRGLQLLFYSVGIGQISSEVPQNLSASRPQDRQFILSSKKLLLSDSGFYLCAWSVQWGADIFSTDTQYFGPGTRLTVL.

J is TRBJ1-1 and V is TRBV7-3, with 10 bases fitting TRBD1. This CDR3 has 16 amino acids. J was trimmed by 5 bases and V by 5 bases; bases with no gene match: 11. The germline gives CDR1 SGHTA, CDR2 FQGTGA. CDR3 loop: CASSPHPTGGRTEAFF. The CDR3 DNA is TGTGCCAGCAGCCCGCACCCGACAGGGGGCCGAACTGAAGCTTTCTTT.